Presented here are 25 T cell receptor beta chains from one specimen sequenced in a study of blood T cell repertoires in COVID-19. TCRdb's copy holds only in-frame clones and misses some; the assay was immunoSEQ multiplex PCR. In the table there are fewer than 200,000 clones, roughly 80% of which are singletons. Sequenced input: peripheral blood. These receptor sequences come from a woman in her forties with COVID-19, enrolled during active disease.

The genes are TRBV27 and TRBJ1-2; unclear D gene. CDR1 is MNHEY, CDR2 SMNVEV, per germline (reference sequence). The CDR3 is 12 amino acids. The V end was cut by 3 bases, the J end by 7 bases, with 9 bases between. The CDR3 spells CASSFPGGGYTF. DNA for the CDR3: TGTGCCAGCAGTTTCCCCGGCGGTGGCTACACCTTC.

CDR3 region: CASRTGTGPNEQFF. CDR3 sequence (DNA): TGTGCCAGCAGGACCGGGACAGGGCCTAATGAGCAGTTCTTC. V and J are TRBV5-4 and TRBJ2-1, with 9 bases aligning to TRBD1. The CDR3 contains 14 residues. J gave up 7 bases and V 5 bases, and 7 bases lay outside the gene matches. Germline V gene data show CDR1 as SGHNT and CDR2 as YYREEE (reference sequence).

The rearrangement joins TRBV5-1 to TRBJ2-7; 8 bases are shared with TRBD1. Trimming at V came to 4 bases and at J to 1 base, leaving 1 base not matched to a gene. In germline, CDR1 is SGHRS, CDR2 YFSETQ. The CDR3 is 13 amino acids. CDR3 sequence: CASSRDRSYEQYF. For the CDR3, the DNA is TGCGCCAGCAGCCGGGACAGGTCCTACGAGCAGTACTTC.

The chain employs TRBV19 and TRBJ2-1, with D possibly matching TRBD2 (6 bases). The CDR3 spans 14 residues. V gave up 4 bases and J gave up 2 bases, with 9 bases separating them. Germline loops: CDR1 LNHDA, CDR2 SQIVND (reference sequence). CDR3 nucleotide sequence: TGTGCCAGTAGTACGGGAGAGACCTACAATGAGCAGTTCTTC. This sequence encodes CASSTGETYNEQFF.

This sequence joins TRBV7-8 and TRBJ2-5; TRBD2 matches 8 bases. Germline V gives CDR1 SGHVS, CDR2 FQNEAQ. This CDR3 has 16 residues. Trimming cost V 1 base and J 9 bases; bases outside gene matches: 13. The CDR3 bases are TGTGCCAGCAGCTTAGGACAGCGGGAGCCCATAAACTCCCAGTACTTC. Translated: CASSLGQREPINSQYF.

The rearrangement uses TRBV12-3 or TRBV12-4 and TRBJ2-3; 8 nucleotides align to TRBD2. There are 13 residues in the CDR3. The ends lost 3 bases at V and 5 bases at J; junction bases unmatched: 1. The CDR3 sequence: CASSFRGGDTQYF. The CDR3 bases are TGTGCCAGCAGTTTCCGGGGGGGAGATACGCAGTATTTT.

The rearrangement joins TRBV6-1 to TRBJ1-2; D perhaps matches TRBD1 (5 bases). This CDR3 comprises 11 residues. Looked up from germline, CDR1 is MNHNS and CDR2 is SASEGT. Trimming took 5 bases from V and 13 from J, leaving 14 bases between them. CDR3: CASSPGNVGTF. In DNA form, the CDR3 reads TGTGCCAGCAGTCCAGGGAACGTAGGCACCTTC.

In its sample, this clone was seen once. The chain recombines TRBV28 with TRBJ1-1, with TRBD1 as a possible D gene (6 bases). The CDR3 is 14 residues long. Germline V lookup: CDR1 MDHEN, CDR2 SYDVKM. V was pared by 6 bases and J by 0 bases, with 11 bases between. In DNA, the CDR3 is TGTGCCAGCAGACCCCAGGGGCTGAACACTGAAGCTTTCTTT. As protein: CASRPQGLNTEAFF.

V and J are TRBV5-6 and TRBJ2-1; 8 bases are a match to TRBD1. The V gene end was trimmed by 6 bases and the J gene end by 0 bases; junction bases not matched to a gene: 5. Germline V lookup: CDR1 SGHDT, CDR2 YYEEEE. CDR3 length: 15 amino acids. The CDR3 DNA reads TGTGCCAGCACCCAAACAGGGGGCTCCTACAATGAGCAGTTCTTC. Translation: CASTQTGGSYNEQFF. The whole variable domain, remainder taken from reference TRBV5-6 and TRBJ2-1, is DAGVTQSPTHLIKTRGQQVTLRCSPKSGHDTVSWYQQALGQGPQFIFQYYEEEERQRGNFPDRFSGHQFPNYSSELNVNALLLGDSALYLCASTQTGGSYNEQFFGPGTRLTVL.

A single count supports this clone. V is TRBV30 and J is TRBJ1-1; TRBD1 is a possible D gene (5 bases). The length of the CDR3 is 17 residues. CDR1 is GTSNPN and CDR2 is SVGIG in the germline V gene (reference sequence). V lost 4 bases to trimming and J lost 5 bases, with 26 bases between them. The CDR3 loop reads CAWTHKNARPRDTEAFF. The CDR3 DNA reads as TGTGCCTGGACCCACAAGAACGCGAGACCCAGGGATACTGAAGCTTTCTTT.

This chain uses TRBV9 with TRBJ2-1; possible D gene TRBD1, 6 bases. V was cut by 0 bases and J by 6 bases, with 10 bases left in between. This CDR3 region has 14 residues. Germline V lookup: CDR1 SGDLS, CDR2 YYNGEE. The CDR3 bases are TGTGCCAGCAGCGTAGAAGGGGACATCAATGAGCAGTTCTTC. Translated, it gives CASSVEGDINEQFF.

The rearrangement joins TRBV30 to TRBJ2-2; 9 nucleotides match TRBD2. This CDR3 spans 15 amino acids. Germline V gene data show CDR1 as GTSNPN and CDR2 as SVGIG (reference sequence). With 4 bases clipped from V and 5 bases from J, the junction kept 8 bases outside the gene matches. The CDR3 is CAWNIAGVRTGELFF. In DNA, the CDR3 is TGTGCCTGGAACATAGCGGGAGTACGGACCGGGGAGCTGTTTTTT. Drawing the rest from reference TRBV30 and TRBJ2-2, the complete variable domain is SQTIHQWPATLVQPVGSPLSLECTVEGTSNPNLYWYRQAAGRGLQLLFYSVGIGQISSEVPQNLSASRPQDRQFILSSKKLLLSDSGFYLCAWNIAGVRTGELFFGEGSRLTVL.

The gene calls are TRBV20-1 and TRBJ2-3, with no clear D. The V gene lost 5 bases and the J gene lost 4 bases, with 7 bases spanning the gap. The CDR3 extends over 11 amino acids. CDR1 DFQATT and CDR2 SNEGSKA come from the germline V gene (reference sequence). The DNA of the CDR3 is TGCAGTGCTCAAGTAGCAGATACGCAGTATTTT. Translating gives CSAQVADTQYF.

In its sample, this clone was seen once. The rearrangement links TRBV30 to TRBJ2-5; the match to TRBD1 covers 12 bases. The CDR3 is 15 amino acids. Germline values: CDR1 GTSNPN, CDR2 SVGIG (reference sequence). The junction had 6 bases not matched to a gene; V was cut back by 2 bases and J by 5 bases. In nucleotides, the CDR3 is TGTGCCTGGAGTCGGGACAGGGGGCGGTTTGAGACCCAGTACTTC. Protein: CAWSRDRGRFETQYF.

CDR3 region: CASGLDRYGYTF. In DNA, the CDR3 is TGTGCCAGCGGCTTAGACAGATATGGCTACACCTTC. V gene TRBV28 combines with J gene TRBJ1-2; tentative D call: TRBD1 (5 bases). The CDR3 consists of 12 residues. The ends were cut back, 8 bases at V and 5 bases at J, with 12 bases in the middle. The germline CDR1 and CDR2 sequences are MDHEN and SYDVKM.

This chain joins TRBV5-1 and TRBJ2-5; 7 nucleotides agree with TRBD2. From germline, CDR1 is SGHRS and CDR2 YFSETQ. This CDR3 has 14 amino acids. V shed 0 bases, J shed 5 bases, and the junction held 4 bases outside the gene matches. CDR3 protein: CASSLVFGGETQYF. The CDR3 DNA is TGCGCCAGCAGCTTGGTCTTCGGGGGGGAGACCCAGTACTTC. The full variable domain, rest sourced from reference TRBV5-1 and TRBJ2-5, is KAGVTQTPRYLIKTRGQQVTLSCSPISGHRSVSWYQQTPGQGLQFLFEYFSETQRNKGNFPGRFSGRQFSNSRSEMNVSTLELGDSALYLCASSLVFGGETQYFGPGTRLLVL.

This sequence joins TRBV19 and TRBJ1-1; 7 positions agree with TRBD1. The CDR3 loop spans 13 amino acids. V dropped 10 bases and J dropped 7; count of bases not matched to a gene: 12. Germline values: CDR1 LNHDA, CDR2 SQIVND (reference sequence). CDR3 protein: CATSRRGLSEAFF. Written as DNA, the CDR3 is TGTGCCACCTCCCGGAGGGGGCTCAGTGAAGCTTTCTTT.

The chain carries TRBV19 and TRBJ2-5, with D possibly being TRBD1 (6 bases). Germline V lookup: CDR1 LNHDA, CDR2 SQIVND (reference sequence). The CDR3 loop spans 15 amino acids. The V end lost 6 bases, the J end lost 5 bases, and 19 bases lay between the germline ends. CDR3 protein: CASSSRGRGAETQYF. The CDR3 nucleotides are TGTGCCAGTAGCTCCAGGGGTCGGGGTGCGGAGACCCAGTACTTC.

CDR3 coding DNA: TGCAGTGCTAGTCGGGACAGGGGGCTAGGAGGAGGAGGCTACACCTTC. Translating gives CSASRDRGLGGGGYTF. The chain carries TRBV20-1 and TRBJ1-2; TRBD1 agrees at 12 bases. There are 16 residues in the CDR3. Germline assignment: CDR1 DFQATT and CDR2 SNEGSKA (reference sequence). Germline trimming cut 3 bases from V and 8 bases from J; bases unmatched to any gene: 13.

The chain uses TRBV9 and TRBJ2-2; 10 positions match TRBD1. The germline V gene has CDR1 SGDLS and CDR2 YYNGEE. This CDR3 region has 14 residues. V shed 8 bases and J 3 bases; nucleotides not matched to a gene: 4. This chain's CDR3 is CASRQGADTGELFF. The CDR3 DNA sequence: TGTGCCAGTAGACAGGGGGCGGACACCGGGGAGCTGTTTTTT.

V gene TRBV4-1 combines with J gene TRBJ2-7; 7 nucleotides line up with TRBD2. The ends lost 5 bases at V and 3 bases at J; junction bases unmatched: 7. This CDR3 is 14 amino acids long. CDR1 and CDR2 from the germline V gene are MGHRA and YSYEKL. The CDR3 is CASSSRENDYEQYF. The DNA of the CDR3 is TGCGCCAGCAGCTCGCGGGAGAACGACTACGAGCAGTACTTC.

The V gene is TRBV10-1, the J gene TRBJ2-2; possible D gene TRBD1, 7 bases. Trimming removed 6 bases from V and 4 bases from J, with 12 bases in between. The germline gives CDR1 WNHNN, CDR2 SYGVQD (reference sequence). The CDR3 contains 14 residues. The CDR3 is CASRDRRGTGELFF. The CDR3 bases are TGCGCCAGCAGGGACAGGAGGGGCACCGGGGAGCTGTTTTTT.

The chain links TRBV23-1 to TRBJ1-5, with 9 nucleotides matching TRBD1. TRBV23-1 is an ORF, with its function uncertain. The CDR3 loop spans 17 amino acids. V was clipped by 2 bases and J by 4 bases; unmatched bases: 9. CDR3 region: CASSQPGRTGENQPQHF. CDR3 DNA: TGCGCCAGCAGTCAACCCGGTAGGACAGGGGAGAATCAGCCCCAGCATTTT.

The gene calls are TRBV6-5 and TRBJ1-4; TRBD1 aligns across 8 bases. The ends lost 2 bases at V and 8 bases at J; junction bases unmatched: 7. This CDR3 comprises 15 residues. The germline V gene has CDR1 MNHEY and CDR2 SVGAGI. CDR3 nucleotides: TGTGCCAGCAGTTACCGGACAGGGTTTGGGGAAAAACTGTTTTTT. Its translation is CASSYRTGFGEKLFF.

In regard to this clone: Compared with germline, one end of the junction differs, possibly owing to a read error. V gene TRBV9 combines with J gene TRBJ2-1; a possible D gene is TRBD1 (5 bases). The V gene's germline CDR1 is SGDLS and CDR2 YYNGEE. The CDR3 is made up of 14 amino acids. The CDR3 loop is CASSEGVSHNEQFF. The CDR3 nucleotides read TGTGCCAGCAGTGAAGGGGTCTCCCACAATGAGCAGTTCTTC.